Sequencing of this T cell receptor (beta chain) was carried out in a study of read filtering for tumor transcriptome and immune sequencing. Molecular barcoded adaptors covering alpha/delta and beta/gamma chains were used on approximately 440 ng RNA. TCRdb processed the reads anew with MiXCR; each CDR3 protein has one entry. The sample shows about 47,000 distinct CDR3 sequences, 12% of them seen only once. Study-wide findings and caveats: Correlation between methods rose after single-read clonotypes were removed. The sorted CD138-negative fraction was a mixed bone marrow immune population, not purified T cells.

From germline, CDR1 is DFQATT and CDR2 SNEGSKA (reference sequence). V lost 8 bases and J 8 bases, leaving 19 bases between the germline ends. This CDR3 has 13 amino acids. In its sample, this clonotype was seen many times. Its specificity is unknown. V is TRBV20-1 and J is TRBJ2-1, with a weak D call TRBD1 (6 bases). The clonotype originates from a donor at least 40 years old with multiple myeloma. Sequencing used a population of CD138-negative cells sorted from bone marrow. The CDR3 DNA reads as TGCAGTTATACCGGGACAACGAAGGATGAGCAGTTCTTC. This translates into CSYTGTTKDEQFF.